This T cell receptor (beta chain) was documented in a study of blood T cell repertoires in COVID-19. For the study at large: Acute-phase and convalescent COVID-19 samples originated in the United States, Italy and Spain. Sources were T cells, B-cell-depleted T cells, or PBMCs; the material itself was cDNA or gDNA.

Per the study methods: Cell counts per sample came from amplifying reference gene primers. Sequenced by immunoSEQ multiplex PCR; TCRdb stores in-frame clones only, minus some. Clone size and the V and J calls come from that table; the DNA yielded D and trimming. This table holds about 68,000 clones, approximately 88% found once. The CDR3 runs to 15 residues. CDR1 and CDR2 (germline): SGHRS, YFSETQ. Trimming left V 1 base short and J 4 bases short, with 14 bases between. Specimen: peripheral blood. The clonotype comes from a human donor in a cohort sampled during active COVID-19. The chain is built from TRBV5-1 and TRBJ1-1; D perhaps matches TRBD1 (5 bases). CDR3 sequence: CASSLFAGEGTEAFF. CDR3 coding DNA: TGCGCCAGCAGCTTGTTCGCGGGGGAGGGCACTGAAGCTTTCTTT.